This T cell receptor (beta chain) was sequenced for a study of cytomegalovirus exposure and HLA in healthy donors. Study-wide background: As released early, the data held 80 million to 90 million unique TCRs from HLA-typed donors.

A word on this clone: Its antigen is not known.

The PCR contained 60 Vbeta and 13 Jbeta primers. Profiling relied on immunoSEQ multiplex PCR, and the TCRdb table lists in-frame clones only, not all of them. The sample shows about 150,000 clones, about three quarters of them seen only once. V lost 5 bases, J lost 4 bases, and 9 bases lay in between. The CDR3 consists of 13 residues. The germline CDR1 and CDR2 sequences are SGHTA and FQGNSA. Findings and caveats of the study: Three chains linked to CMV were shown in vitro to be specific for CMV antigens.

The chain recombines TRBV7-2 with TRBJ1-3; unclear D gene. The sample taken for sequencing was PBMCs. This receptor was identified in a man in his forties in good health and CMV-seropositive. DNA for the CDR3: TGTGCCAGCAGCCTCAGCGGGGGAAACACCATATATTTT. Its translation: CASSLSGGNTIYF.